These 9 T cell receptor beta chains were all obtained from the same sample, sequenced in a study of human T cells and chemical hapten exposure. Time point in this sample: pre-sensitization, week 0. Treatment indicated: therapeutic diphenylcyclopropenone sensitization with weekly scalp DPC. TCRdb reanalysed the RACE reads using MiXCR and keeps one entry per CDR3 protein. Among about 70,000 distinct CDR3 sequences listed, approximately 11% were seen once. Sequenced here: whole blood, sampled in connection with sensitization to the hapten diphenylcyclopropenone (DPC). Receptor source: a woman between 45 and 60 years old with alopecia areata. Some clones in this sample may be carry-over from other donors' samples.

At least ten counts were recorded for this clonotype. This chain links TRBV12-3 or TRBV12-4 with TRBJ2-7; TRBD2 matches at 10 bases. The junction had 7 bases not matched to a gene; V was cut back by 6 bases and J by 2 bases. This CDR3 has 15 amino acids. CDR3 sequence: CASSPPSGSAYEQYF. The CDR3 coding sequence is TGTGCCAGCAGCCCGCCTAGCGGGAGCGCCTACGAGCAGTACTTC.

Worth noting for this clonotype: One end of the junction does not line up with germline, which may come from a read error. The chain links TRBV29-1 to TRBJ1-1; D call uncertain. The CDR3 totals 10 residues. Germline V CDR1 and CDR2: SQVTM, ANQGSEA. CDR3 bases: TGCAGCGTTGAGACAAACATGCGAATCTTT. Its translation: CSVETNMRIF.

This clonotype was picked up many times. The chain carries TRBV14 and TRBJ2-2, with a possible D match to TRBD1 (5 bases). The germline CDR1 and CDR2 sequences are SGHDN and FVKESK. This CDR3 region has 19 residues. The V and J ends lost 3 bases and 2 bases respectively, with 22 bases between them. The CDR3, as DNA: TGTGCCAGCAGCCACCAATCTTGGCAGGGCCAAAGAAACACCGGGGAGCTGTTTTTT. Protein sequence: CASSHQSWQGQRNTGELFF.

This clonotype was picked up many times. The chain combines TRBV20-1 with TRBJ1-5; D not certain. Deletions cut 2 bases from V and 0 bases from J, with 14 bases between. This CDR3 has 16 amino acids. From germline, CDR1 is DFQATT and CDR2 SNEGSKA (reference sequence). CDR3 protein: CSARPLAAYSNQPQHF. CDR3 nucleotides: TGCAGTGCTAGACCCCTTGCCGCATATAGCAATCAGCCCCAGCATTTT.

This chain joins TRBV29-1 and TRBJ1-4; D gene unclear. In germline, CDR1 is SQVTM, CDR2 ANQGSEA. This CDR3 spans 12 amino acids. V lost 6 bases, J lost 8 bases, and 13 bases lay in between. DNA for the CDR3: TGCAGCGTGGGGTCAGGCGGGGAAAAACTGTTTTTT. Its protein is CSVGSGGEKLFF.

This clonotype has ten or more counts. The V and J genes are TRBV5-1 and TRBJ2-3; TRBD2 aligns across 11 bases. Germline trimming cut 5 bases from V and 6 bases from J; bases unmatched to any gene: 17. The germline CDR1 and CDR2 sequences are SGHRS and YFSETQ. The CDR3 has 18 residues. The CDR3 reads CASSRGSGRAYVLDTQYF. The DNA of the CDR3 is TGCGCCAGCAGTCGGGGTAGCGGGAGGGCCTATGTTCTGGATACGCAGTATTTT.

This clonotype was seen repeatedly, ten times or more. V and J are TRBV5-1 and TRBJ1-1; 8 bases map to TRBD1. Per the germline V gene, CDR1 is SGHRS and CDR2 is YFSETQ. The CDR3 spans 16 residues. V lost 4 bases and J lost 5; bases outside the gene matches: 13. This CDR3 reads CASSQGQGRVGTEAFF. CDR3 coding DNA: TGCGCCAGCAGCCAAGGACAGGGTCGGGTAGGAACTGAAGCTTTCTTT.

This clonotype was detected only a few times. This chain joins TRBV28 and TRBJ2-2; D ambiguous. This CDR3 has 12 amino acids. Trimming took off 3 bases at V and 6 bases at J, with 5 bases between the two ends. Germline loops: CDR1 MDHEN, CDR2 SYDVKM. This CDR3 is CASSFRPGELFF. CDR3 in DNA: TGTGCCAGCAGTTTTCGCCCCGGGGAGCTGTTTTTT.

This clonotype has a handful of counts. This chain joins TRBV5-1 and TRBJ2-3, with 13 bases identical to TRBD2. The CDR3 covers 17 residues. The germline V gene encodes CDR1 SGHRS and CDR2 YFSETQ. V shed 4 bases and J 5 bases; nucleotides not matched to a gene: 10. The CDR3 spells CASSLGRTSGSGDTQYF. Here the CDR3 DNA reads TGCGCCAGCAGCCTTGGGCGGACTAGCGGGAGTGGAGATACGCAGTATTTT.